This T cell receptor (beta chain) derives from a study of blood T cell repertoires in COVID-19. Study context: Sites in the United States, Italy and Spain provided acute and convalescent COVID-19 samples. T cells, B-cell-depleted T cells, or PBMCs provided the cDNA or gDNA that served as material.

Source study methods: Using reference gene primer amplification, nucleated cell counts were estimated. The assay was immunoSEQ multiplex PCR, and TCRdb's table has in-frame clones only and misses some. The DNA gave D and trimming, while V, J and clone size come from that table. Altogether some 150,000 clones are present, approximately 86% being singletons, with the ten largest covering 1.5%. Germline CDR1 reads KGHSH; CDR2 reads LQKENI. The CDR3 loop spans 17 amino acids. Trimming cost V 4 bases and J 5 bases, with 18 bases left between them. This clone was seen a single time. The chain links TRBV18 to TRBJ1-6; a weak D match, TRBD1 (6 bases). The sequence came from a woman aged 55-70 years with acute or convalescent COVID-19. The sample comprised peripheral blood. The CDR3: CASSQQQGSVNNSPLHF. For the CDR3, the DNA is TGTGCCAGCTCACAACAACAGGGATCGGTCAATAATTCACCCCTCCACTTT.